This TCR beta chain was sequenced during a study of cytomegalovirus exposure and HLA in healthy donors. This clone was counted between two and nine times. Its specificity is unknown. The PCR was carried out with 60 Vbeta primers and 13 Jbeta primers. The method was immunoSEQ multiplex PCR; TCRdb's version includes in-frame clones alone and lacks a portion of them. The sample shows about 200,000 clones, more than 9.5% of them seen only once. Trimming stripped 0 bases from V and 7 bases from J, with 16 bases between. In germline, CDR1 is SGHNT, CDR2 YYREEE (reference sequence). The CDR3 consists of 16 residues. The study, taken as a whole, reports: As a later analysis showed, several of the most significant clusters appeared to be linked to common viral pathogens.

Material for sequencing was PBMCs. This rearrangement joins TRBV5-4 to TRBJ1-4; perhaps TRBD1 as D (6 bases). This sequence originates from a man aged 50 to 59 in good health and CMV-seropositive. The CDR3 DNA reads TGTGCCAGCAGCTTGGGAGCGCAGGGGCTGAGTGAAAAACTGTTTTTT. This translates into CASSLGAQGLSEKLFF.